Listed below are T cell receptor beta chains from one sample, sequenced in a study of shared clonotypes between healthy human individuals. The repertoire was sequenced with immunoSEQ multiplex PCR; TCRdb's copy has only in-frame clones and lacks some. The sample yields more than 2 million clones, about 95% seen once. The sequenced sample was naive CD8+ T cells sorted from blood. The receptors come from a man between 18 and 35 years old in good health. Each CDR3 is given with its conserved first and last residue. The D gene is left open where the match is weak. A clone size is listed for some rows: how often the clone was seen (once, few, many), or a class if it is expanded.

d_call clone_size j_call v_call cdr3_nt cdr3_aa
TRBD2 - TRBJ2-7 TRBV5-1 TGCGCCAGCGGAACCCCCACTAGCGGGGGGTGGATCGAGCAGTACTTC CASGTPTSGGWIEQYF
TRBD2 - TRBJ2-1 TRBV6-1 TGTGCCAGCAGTCAAGCGGGGGGCGGCTCCTACAATGAGCAGTTCTTC CASSQAGGGSYNEQFF
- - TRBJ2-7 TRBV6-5 TGTGCCAGCAGTTACTCGAGAGACGGGTGGGGCTACGAGCAGTACTTC CASSYSRDGWGYEQYF
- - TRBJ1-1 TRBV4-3 TGCGCCAGCAGCCAAGAGGAGGGTTTCACTGAAGCTTTCTTT CASSQEEGFTEAFF
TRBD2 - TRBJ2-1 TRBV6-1 TGTGCCAGCAGTGAATATGGACTAGCGGGCTACAATGAGCAGTTCTTC CASSEYGLAGYNEQFF
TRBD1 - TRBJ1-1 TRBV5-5 TGTGCCAGCAGCTTGGGGGACAGGGGAGCTGAAGCTTTCTTT CASSLGDRGAEAFF
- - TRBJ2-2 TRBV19 TGTGCCAGTAGGGAACAGGGCTACACCGGGGAGCTGTTTTTT CASREQGYTGELFF
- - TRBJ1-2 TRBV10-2 TGCGCCAGCAGTGCAGTACAGGCAAACTATGGCTACACCTTC CASSAVQANYGYTF
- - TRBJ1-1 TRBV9 TGTGCCAGCAGCGTAGGTGGTCGCACTGAAGCTTTCTTT CASSVGGRTEAFF
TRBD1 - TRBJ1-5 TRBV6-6 TGTGCCAGCAGTTCTGGACAGGGGCGTTCAGGCCAGCCCCAGCATTTT CASSSGQGRSGQPQHF
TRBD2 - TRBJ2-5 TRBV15 TGTGCCACCAGCAGAGGGGGAGAGGCGGGAGACCAGACCCAGTACTTC CATSRGGEAGDQTQYF
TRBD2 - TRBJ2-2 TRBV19 TGTGCCAGTATGCTAGCGGGGTACACCGGGGAGCTGTTTTTT CASMLAGYTGELFF
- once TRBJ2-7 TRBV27 TGTGCCAGCAGCTCTTTAACGTCCTTGGGCTACGAGCAGTACTTC CASSSLTSLGYEQYF
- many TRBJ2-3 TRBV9 TGTGCCAGCAGCCCTCAAGACAGAAGCACAGATACGCAGTATTTT CASSPQDRSTDTQYF
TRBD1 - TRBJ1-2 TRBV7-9 TGTGCCAGCAGTCCCGACAGGGGTGGCTACACCTTC CASSPDRGGYTF
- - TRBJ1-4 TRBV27 TGTGCCAGCAGTTTAACAGGCGCGAATGAAAAACTGTTTTTT CASSLTGANEKLFF
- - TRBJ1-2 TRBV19 TGTGCCAGTATGGTCGGGGGCTATGGCTACACCTTC CASMVGGYGYTF
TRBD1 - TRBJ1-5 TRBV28 TGTGCCAGCAGTTTCGGGCAGGGGGCTCCTCAGCCCCAGCATTTT CASSFGQGAPQPQHF
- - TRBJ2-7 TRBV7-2 TGTGCCAGCACCCAGGGGGTAGCGGGAACCTACGAGCAGTACTTC CASTQGVAGTYEQYF
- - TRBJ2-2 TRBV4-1 TGCGCCAGCAGCCAACAGATCTCGAACACCGGGGAGCTGTTTTTT CASSQQISNTGELFF
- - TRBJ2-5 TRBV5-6 TGTGCCAGCAGCTTGCTACTAGAGGAGACCCAGTACTTC CASSLLLEETQYF
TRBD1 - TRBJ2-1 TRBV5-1 TGCGCCAGCAGCTTACCGAGACAGGGTAATAATGAGCAGTTCTTC CASSLPRQGNNEQFF
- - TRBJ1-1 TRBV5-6 TGTGCCAGTTTACAGGGCGCCGGGAACACTGAAGCTTTCTTT CASLQGAGNTEAFF
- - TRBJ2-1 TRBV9 TGTGCCAGCAGTGCAGACTCTAGCTCCTACAATGAGCAGTTCTTC CASSADSSSYNEQFF
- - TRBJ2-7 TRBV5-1 TGCGCCAGCAGCTTGTTCAGGGATAGCTCCTACGAGCAGTACTTC CASSLFRDSSYEQYF
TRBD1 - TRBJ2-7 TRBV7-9 TGTGCCAGCAGCTCGACAGGGGAAAACCCCTACGAGCAGTACTTC CASSSTGENPYEQYF
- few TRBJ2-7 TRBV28 TGTGCCAGCAGCCCTTTCATCGGCAGGGGCGAGTACGAGCAGTACTTC CASSPFIGRGEYEQYF
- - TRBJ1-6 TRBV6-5 TGTGCCAGCAGAAGCCCCGGGACGGATAATTCACCCCTCCACTTT CASRSPGTDNSPLHF
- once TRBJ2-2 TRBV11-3 TGTGCCAGCAGCCCGATGAGCGGGGAGCTGTTTTTT CASSPMSGELFF
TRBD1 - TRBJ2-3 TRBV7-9 TGTGCCAGCAAAGGGGGACAGGGAGAAGATACGCAGTATTTT CASKGGQGEDTQYF
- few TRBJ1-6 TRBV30 TGTGCCTGGGACCATGGACTTGGATCACCCCTCCACTTT CAWDHGLGSPLHF
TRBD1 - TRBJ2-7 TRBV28 TGTGCCAGCAGTTTGATAGGGGGCCACGAGCAGTACTTC CASSLIGGHEQYF
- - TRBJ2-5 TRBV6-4 TGTGCCAGCAGTGACTCCCGACTAAGTCCCGGGGAGACCCAGTACTTC CASSDSRLSPGETQYF
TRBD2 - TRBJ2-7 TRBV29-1 TGCAGCGTTTTGTGGGAGGGGAATGAGCAGTACTTC CSVLWEGNEQYF
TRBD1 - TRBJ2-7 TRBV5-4 TGTGCCAGCAGCCGACAGGGTGACGAGCAGTACTTC CASSRQGDEQYF
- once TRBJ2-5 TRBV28 TGTGCCAGCAGCAGTGACAACCAAGAGACCCAGTACTTC CASSSDNQETQYF
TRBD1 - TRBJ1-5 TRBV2 TGTGCCAGCAGGGCCGGGACAGACTATCAGCCCCAGCATTTT CASRAGTDYQPQHF
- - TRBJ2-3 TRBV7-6 TGTGCCAGCAGCCTTGCTAGGAACACAGATACGCAGTATTTT CASSLARNTDTQYF
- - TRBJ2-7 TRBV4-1 TGCGCCAGCAGCCAAGTGGCAAACGAGCAGTACTTC CASSQVANEQYF
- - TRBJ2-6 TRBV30 TGTGCCTGGATCGAGGGATATGGGGCCAACGTCCTGACTTTC CAWIEGYGANVLTF
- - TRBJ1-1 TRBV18 TGTGCCAGCTCACGGTCGAACACTGAAGCTTTCTTT CASSRSNTEAFF
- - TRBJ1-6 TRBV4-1 TGCGCCAGTTCAGCGGGGGCTGATTCACCCCTCCACTTT CASSAGADSPLHF
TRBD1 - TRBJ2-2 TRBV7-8 TGTGCCAGCAGTCGATTGGGACAGATTAACACCGGGGAGCTGTTTTTT CASSRLGQINTGELFF
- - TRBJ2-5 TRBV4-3 TGCGCCAGCAGCCAAGTAGTCAGTTTTCTGGAGACCCAGTACTTC CASSQVVSFLETQYF
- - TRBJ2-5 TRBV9 TGTGCCAGCATCGTTTCCGGGGAGACCCAGTACTTC CASIVSGETQYF